The 24 T cell receptor beta chains below all came from one sample that was sequenced in a study of identical twins. One entry per CDR3 protein, called by TCRdb with MiXCR from the 5' RACE reads. The sample records about 660,000 distinct CDR3 sequences, 8.5% to 9% being singletons. This sample was also put to use in a study of yellow fever vaccine responses in identical twins.

The sequenced sample was PBMCs. These receptors were obtained from a woman aged 18-35 years in good health.

Note on this clonotype: At one end, the junction sequence differs from germline, possibly due to a read error. The chain carries TRBV12-3 or TRBV12-4 and TRBJ2-1; 10 positions match TRBD2. The CDR3 is made up of 19 amino acids. Written as DNA, the CDR3 is TGTGCCCGCAGTTTTTTAGCGGGAGGAAATCGGGGAGCCTACAATGAGCAGTTCTTC. Amino acids: CARSFLAGGNRGAYNEQFF.

The sample holds many counts of this clonotype. The V and J genes are TRBV7-2 and TRBJ2-7; weak D call: TRBD2 (5 bases). The CDR3 has 13 residues. V lost 8 bases, J lost 2 bases, and 13 bases lay in between. CDR1 SGHTA and CDR2 FQGNSA come from the germline V gene. CDR3 sequence: CASLSGAAYEQYF. Here the CDR3 DNA reads TGTGCCAGCCTGAGCGGTGCCGCCTACGAGCAGTACTTC.

The rearrangement joins TRBV9 to TRBJ2-3; 8 bases align to TRBD1. The CDR3 consists of 17 residues. J lost 4 bases, V lost 1 base, and 11 bases had no gene match. CDR1 and CDR2 from the germline V gene are SGDLS and YYNGEE. In DNA, the CDR3 is TGTGCCAGCAGCGTATCCGGGACAGGTAGGACTTCAGATACGCAGTATTTT. As protein: CASSVSGTGRTSDTQYF.

Comments on this clonotype: Just one base apart from a much larger clone, this may be a read error. The gene calls are TRBV20-1 and TRBJ2-3, with D unresolved. The CDR3 covers 11 residues. The V and J ends lost 2 bases and 6 bases respectively, with 6 bases between them. Germline-derived CDR1 and CDR2 are DFQATT and SNEGSKA (reference sequence). This CDR3 is CSARWVDTQYF. In DNA form, the CDR3 reads TGCAGTGCTAGATGGGTGGATACGCAGTATTTT.

The chain couples TRBV7-6 to TRBJ2-7; 10 nucleotides agree with TRBD2. This CDR3 contains 15 residues. Unmatched junction bases numbered 10, after V lost 5 bases and J lost 6 bases. The germline gives CDR1 SGHVS, CDR2 FNYEAQ. The CDR3 DNA sequence: TGTGCCAGCAGCACGAAAAGCGGGGGGGCCTCCGAGCAGTACTTC. Protein: CASSTKSGGASEQYF. Full variable domain (remainder filled in from reference TRBV7-6 and TRBJ2-7): GAGVSQSPRYKVTKRGQDVALRCDPISGHVSLYWYRQALGQGPEFLTYFNYEAQQDKSGLPNDRFSAERPEGSISTLTIQRTEQRDSAMYRCASSTKSGGASEQYFGPGTRLTVT.

This clonotype has at least ten counts. V is TRBV5-1 and J is TRBJ2-1; no definite D call. The V gene's germline CDR1 is SGHRS and CDR2 YFSETQ. This CDR3 spans 12 amino acids. V lost 1 base and J lost 7, with 6 bases in between. The CDR3 loop is CASSLMGNEQFF. The CDR3 DNA sequence: TGCGCCAGCAGCTTGATGGGAAATGAGCAGTTCTTC.

This clonotype was counted many times. The chain joins TRBV28 to TRBJ1-2; D possibly corresponds to TRBD1 (5 bases). V shed 5 bases and J shed 0 bases, with 13 bases lying between them. This CDR3 has 15 residues. Germline CDR1 is MDHEN and CDR2 is SYDVKM. CDR3 region: CASSGTNLANYGYTF. The CDR3 region has the DNA TGTGCCAGCAGTGGGACTAATCTAGCTAACTATGGCTACACCTTC.

This clonotype has a count of ten or more. The gene calls are TRBV10-3 and TRBJ2-1, with D hard to call. The V gene lost 8 bases and the J gene lost 0 bases, with 17 bases spanning the gap. The CDR3 extends over 16 amino acids. Germline lookup yields CDR1 ENHRY and CDR2 SYGVKD. The CDR3 DNA reads as TGTGCCATCCCGCTCGGTGGGCCAAGCTCCTACAATGAGCAGTTCTTC. This codes for CAIPLGGPSSYNEQFF.

The J gene is TRBJ2-2, the V gene TRBV2, with no clear D. The V end was cut by 3 bases, the J end by 2 bases, with 13 bases between. The germline gives CDR1 SNHLY, CDR2 FYNNEI. This CDR3 is built from 16 residues. CDR3 sequence (DNA): TGTGCCAGCAGTGATAAGAGCCGAAGTAACACCGGGGAGCTGTTTTTT. Amino acid sequence: CASSDKSRSNTGELFF.

The chain combines TRBV2 with TRBJ1-2; 10 nucleotides align to TRBD1. The V segment lost 7 bases and the J segment 2 bases; nucleotides outside the gene matches: 4. Per the germline V gene, CDR1 is SNHLY and CDR2 is FYNNEI. The CDR3 is 14 residues long. CDR3 nucleotides: TGTGCCAGCATCCCGGGACAGGGGAACTATGGCTACACCTTC. It encodes CASIPGQGNYGYTF.

The gene calls are TRBV7-2 and TRBJ1-6, with D hard to call. Looked up from germline, CDR1 is SGHTA and CDR2 is FQGNSA. V lost 4 bases to trimming and J lost 6 bases, with 1 base between them. There are 11 residues in the CDR3. The DNA for the CDR3 is TGTGCCAGCAGCTCTAATTCACCCCTCCACTTT. Protein: CASSSNSPLHF.

This clonotype has only a few counts. The V and J genes are TRBV5-5 and TRBJ2-2, with D possibly being TRBD2 (7 bases). Per the germline V gene, CDR1 is SGHKS and CDR2 is YYEKEE (reference sequence). This CDR3 contains 13 residues. V was clipped by 6 bases and J by 5 bases, with 11 bases between them. CDR3 region: CASIRGATGELFF. CDR3 bases: TGTGCCAGCATCCGGGGGGCAACCGGGGAGCTGTTTTTT. Full variable domain (remainder filled in from reference TRBV5-5 and TRBJ2-2): DAGVTQSPTHLIKTRGQQVTLRCSPISGHKSVSWYQQVLGQGPQFIFQYYEKEERGRGNFPDRFSARQFPNYSSELNVNALLLGDSALYLCASIRGATGELFFGEGSRLTVL.

In this sample, this clonotype turned up a few times. The genes are TRBV20-1 and TRBJ2-3, with D perhaps TRBD2 (6 bases). V lost 3 bases and J lost 4, with 14 bases in between. This CDR3 is built from 14 residues. Germline V gives CDR1 DFQATT, CDR2 SNEGSKA (reference sequence). CDR3 nucleotide sequence: TGCAGTGCTAGTCCTCAGGGAGGCTCAGATACGCAGTATTTT. Translating gives CSASPQGGSDTQYF.

This clonotype came up many times. The chain employs TRBV6-2 or TRBV6-3 and TRBJ2-1, with unresolved D. Looked up from germline, CDR1 is MNHEY and CDR2 is SVGEGT. CDR3 length equals 12 residues. V lost 5 bases to trimming and J lost 8 bases, with 10 bases between them. DNA of the CDR3: TGTGCCAGCAGTGGCAACGCCGATGAGCAGTTCTTC. Translation: CASSGNADEQFF.

This clonotype has ten or more counts. J is TRBJ2-4 and V is TRBV24-1; TRBD1 agrees at 8 bases. V shed 2 bases and J 2 bases; nucleotides not matched to a gene: 1. CDR3 length: 15 residues. Germline V lookup: CDR1 KGHDR, CDR2 SFDVKD. CDR3 DNA sequence: TGTGCCACCAGTGATTCAGGGGGCCCCAAAAACATTCAGTACTTC. As protein: CATSDSGGPKNIQYF.

This clonotype was counted ten times or more. This sequence joins TRBV25-1 and TRBJ2-1; D perhaps matches TRBD2 (5 bases). The V end was cut by 5 bases, the J end by 7 bases, with 12 bases between. The CDR3 spans 13 residues. CDR1 and CDR2 from the germline V gene are MGHDK and SYGVNS. The CDR3 here is CASSMWTANEQFF. CDR3 coding DNA: TGTGCCAGCAGTATGTGGACTGCGAATGAGCAGTTCTTC.

This clonotype was counted a few times. The chain uses TRBV29-1 and TRBJ2-7; TRBD2 might be the D (5 bases). V dropped 7 bases and J dropped 4 bases, with 20 bases sitting between them. Germline CDR1 and CDR2: SQVTM and ANQGSEA. The length of the CDR3 is 14 residues. CDR3 coding DNA: TGCAGCGCCGTCGGAGGACTTCTATTTTACGAGCAGTACTTC. It translates to CSAVGGLLFYEQYF.

There are a few counts of this clonotype. At one boundary the junction diverges from the germline segment, which might be a read error. The V and J genes are TRBV7-7 and TRBJ2-1, with 13 bases identical to TRBD2. Germline V lookup: CDR1 SSHAT, CDR2 FNYEAQ (reference sequence). CDR3 size: 15 residues. As DNA, the CDR3 is TGTGCTAGCAGCCAGACTAGCGGGAGGTACGGTGAGCAGTTCTTC. Its translation: CASSQTSGRYGEQFF.

This chain joins TRBV7-9 and TRBJ2-7, with D tentatively TRBD1 (6 bases). Per the germline V gene, CDR1 is SEHNR and CDR2 is FQNEAQ (reference sequence). This CDR3 has 13 amino acids. The V end was cut by 4 bases, the J end by 9 bases, with 16 bases between. In DNA, the CDR3 is TGTGCCAGCAGCTCGGAACAGGGCCTCGGGCAGTACTTC. It translates to CASSSEQGLGQYF.

This clonotype was seen a handful of times. This chain connects TRBV6-2 or TRBV6-3 to TRBJ2-5; 7 positions match TRBD1. V lost 6 bases, J lost 4 bases, and 11 bases stayed unmatched. The CDR3 runs 15 residues. Germline CDR1 reads MNHEY; CDR2 reads SVGEGT. The CDR3 reads CASRYRQGRRETQYF. Here the CDR3 DNA reads TGTGCCAGCAGGTACCGACAGGGCAGGAGAGAGACCCAGTACTTC.

In this sample, this clonotype turned up a few times. The chain carries TRBV7-9 and TRBJ2-7; the D is unclear. Trimming took off 7 bases at V and 2 bases at J, with 12 bases between the two ends. Germline CDR1 is SEHNR and CDR2 is FQNEAQ (reference sequence). The CDR3 runs 13 residues. The CDR3 coding sequence is TGTGCCAGCACGCCGCCAAGAACCTACGAGCAGTACTTC. Its protein is CASTPPRTYEQYF.

There are many counts of this clonotype. This chain uses TRBV6-5 with TRBJ2-7, with D possibly being TRBD1 (5 bases). The CDR3 extends over 15 amino acids. The ends were cut back, 2 bases at V and 0 bases at J, with 11 bases in the middle. In germline, CDR1 is MNHEY, CDR2 SVGAGI. The CDR3 here is CASSYAQGISYEQYF. CDR3 nucleotides: TGTGCCAGCAGTTACGCCCAGGGAATCTCCTACGAGCAGTACTTC.

The table lists this clonotype with many counts. V is TRBV5-1 and J is TRBJ2-7; D tentatively fits TRBD1 or TRBD2 (5 bases each). This CDR3 is 14 amino acids long. The ends were cut back, 2 bases at V and 3 bases at J, with 12 bases in the middle. Germline V gene lookup returns CDR1 SGHRS and CDR2 YFSETQ. The CDR3 is CASSFGTSFYEQYF. The CDR3 DNA reads TGCGCCAGCAGCTTCGGGACCTCGTTCTACGAGCAGTACTTC.

This clonotype was detected ten times or more. V usage is TRBV7-2 and J usage is TRBJ2-7, with a possible D match to TRBD2 (6 bases). The V and J ends lost 1 base and 7 bases respectively, with 14 bases between them. This CDR3 spans 14 amino acids. Germline CDR1 is SGHTA and CDR2 is FQGNSA. CDR3 DNA: TGTGCCAGCAGCTTAGATCGGCGCCGGGGGGAGCAGTACTTC. Amino acids: CASSLDRRRGEQYF.